This TCR beta chain was sequenced in a study of CD4 and CD8 cells across lung adenocarcinoma regions. Localized lung adenocarcinoma, a non-small cell lung cancer, affected the donors. In TCRdb, the PCR reads were re-called with MiXCR into one record per CDR3 protein. The table includes about 12,000 distinct CDR3 sequences, 53% detected once. With 2 bases clipped from V and 0 bases from J, the junction kept 0 bases outside the gene matches. The CDR3 is 15 residues long. CDR1 ENHRY and CDR2 SYGVKD come from the germline V gene. This clonotype appeared once. The chain is built from TRBV10-3 and TRBJ2-1; 8 bases line up with TRBD2. The sequencing sample was made of CD8+ T cells from the center of a lung tumor. The receptor's source is a female donor with lung adenocarcinoma. The CD4 and CD8 labels of this study may be unreliable. The DNA of the CDR3 is TGTGCCATCAGTGAGCGGGAGGGCTCCTACAATGAGCAGTTCTTC. This encodes CAISEREGSYNEQFF.